Shown below are 14 T cell receptor beta chains from a single sample sequenced in a study of response to subunit inactivated influenza vaccine. One entry per CDR3 protein, called by TCRdb with MiXCR from the RT-PCR reads. The profile covers 800,000 or so distinct CDR3 sequences, with around 20% appearing a single time and 9.5% to 13% taken by the ten largest. The source was PBMCs from blood, collected less than 6 days after vaccination. The receptors were gathered from a man between 50 and 59 years old who received an inactivated influenza vaccine.

This clonotype was seen a few times. The rearrangement uses TRBV29-1 and TRBJ1-1, with 7 positions matching TRBD1. The CDR3 is made up of 16 amino acids. V was pared by 6 bases and J by 0 bases, with 13 bases of the junction left unmatched. Germline V gene lookup returns CDR1 SQVTM and CDR2 ANQGSEA. CDR3 sequence (DNA): TGCAGCGTCGCTTACCCGGCAGGGGGACTGAACACTGAAGCTTTCTTT. This sequence encodes CSVAYPAGGLNTEAFF.

This clonotype was recorded many times. The chain carries TRBV5-1 and TRBJ2-1, with D unresolved. The V and J ends lost 5 bases and 0 bases respectively, with 9 bases between them. This CDR3 comprises 14 residues. The V gene's germline CDR1 is SGHRS and CDR2 YFSETQ. CDR3 DNA sequence: TGCGCCAGCAGATCTGATATCTCCTACAATGAGCAGTTCTTC. Protein product: CASRSDISYNEQFF.

V and J are TRBV6-1 and TRBJ1-2, with D possibly TRBD1 on 6 matching bases. This CDR3 contains 14 residues. Germline CDR1 reads MNHNS; CDR2 reads SASEGT. V was pared by 5 bases and J by 7 bases, with 17 bases between. CDR3 sequence: CASSPLTGIAGYTF. The CDR3, as DNA: TGTGCCAGCAGTCCACTGACAGGTATAGCTGGCTACACCTTC.

This clonotype occurred a few times. The CDR3 DNA sequence: TGCAGTGCACTAGATTCCTCCTACGAGCAGTACTTC. Amino acids: CSALDSSYEQYF. The chain uses TRBV20-1 and TRBJ2-7, with a tentative D call TRBD2 (5 bases). This CDR3 region has 12 residues. V was shortened by 6 bases and J by 0 bases, with 9 bases between the two germline ends. Germline CDR1 is DFQATT and CDR2 is SNEGSKA (reference sequence).

The chain recombines TRBV10-3 with TRBJ2-1; 7 bases line up with TRBD2. The CDR3 contains 14 residues. Germline trimming cut 6 bases from V and 5 bases from J; bases unmatched to any gene: 7. The germline gives CDR1 ENHRY, CDR2 SYGVKD. The CDR3 bases are TGTGCCATCAGCCACGGGACTAATAACAATGAGCAGTTCTTC. As protein: CAISHGTNNNEQFF.

This sequence joins TRBV5-5 and TRBJ2-1, with a tentative D call TRBD2 (6 bases). V gave up 0 bases and J gave up 5 bases, with 15 bases separating them. Germline CDR1 reads SGHKS; CDR2 reads YYEKEE (reference sequence). This CDR3 region has 16 residues. CDR3 sequence: CASSLDDGRVNNEQFF. CDR3 bases: TGTGCCAGCAGCTTGGATGACGGGAGAGTCAACAATGAGCAGTTCTTC. Filled out from reference TRBV5-5 and TRBJ2-1, the complete variable domain reads DAGVTQSPTHLIKTRGQQVTLRCSPISGHKSVSWYQQVLGQGPQFIFQYYEKEERGRGNFPDRFSARQFPNYSSELNVNALLLGDSALYLCASSLDDGRVNNEQFFGPGTRLTVL.

J is TRBJ2-3 and V is TRBV15, with D unclear. V lost 2 bases, J lost 5 bases, and 8 bases lay in between. Germline V gene data show CDR1 as LNHNV and CDR2 as YYDKDF (reference sequence). CDR3 size: 13 residues. CDR3 bases: TGTGCCACCAGCAGACCTTCCTTAGATACGCAGTATTTT. Residues: CATSRPSLDTQYF.

The J gene is TRBJ2-7, the V gene TRBV6-1; perhaps TRBD2 as D (6 bases). Germline loops: CDR1 MNHNS, CDR2 SASEGT. The ends were cut back, 8 bases at V and 2 bases at J, with 16 bases in the middle. The length of the CDR3 is 14 residues. The CDR3, as DNA: TGTGCCAGCGCCCCGGGGGTTTTGGCCTACGAGCAGTACTTC. It translates to CASAPGVLAYEQYF.

The gene calls are TRBV18 and TRBJ1-1; TRBD1 might be the D (6 bases). CDR3 length: 14 residues. Germline-derived CDR1 and CDR2 are KGHSH and LQKENI. V was shortened by 4 bases and J by 4 bases, with 13 bases between the two germline ends. In DNA, the CDR3 is TGTGCCAGCTCACAAAACAGGGCCGGCACTGAAGCTTTCTTT. Protein sequence: CASSQNRAGTEAFF.

The rearrangement joins TRBV11-1 to TRBJ1-1; D is possibly TRBD1 (6 bases). The V gene lost 1 base and the J gene lost 2 bases, with 20 bases spanning the gap. CDR1 SGHAT and CDR2 FQDESV come from the germline V gene (reference sequence). The CDR3 contains 18 residues. In DNA, the CDR3 is TGTGCCAGCAGCTTAGTATTTTCAAGGGGGGCGCCTAACACTGAAGCTTTCTTT. This sequence encodes CASSLVFSRGAPNTEAFF.

This clonotype was observed a few times. The chain employs TRBV11-2 and TRBJ2-3, with D perhaps assigned TRBD1 or TRBD2 (5 bases each). The CDR3 is made up of 18 amino acids. Germline V lookup: CDR1 SGHAT, CDR2 FQNNGV. Trimming left V 2 bases short and J 0 bases short, with 18 bases between. CDR3 region: CASSLLASGGWSTDTQYF. For the CDR3, the DNA is TGTGCCAGCAGCTTACTCGCTTCTGGGGGATGGAGCACAGATACGCAGTATTTT.

This chain joins TRBV30 and TRBJ2-5, with D possibly TRBD2 on 5 matching bases. The germline V gene encodes CDR1 GTSNPN and CDR2 SVGIG (reference sequence). Trimming shortened V by 0 bases and J by 5 bases, and 25 bases separated the two germline ends. This CDR3 has 18 amino acids. CDR3 bases: TGTGCCTGGAGTGTAATCGGGGTCGCGGGCCTTACACGGGAGACCCAGTACTTC. This encodes CAWSVIGVAGLTRETQYF.

This chain links TRBV6-4 with TRBJ1-1, with 9 bases that match TRBD1. The CDR3 totals 14 residues. The V and J ends lost 4 bases and 6 bases, in that order; junction bases with no gene match: 6. The germline CDR1 and CDR2 sequences are MRHNA and SNTAGT. The CDR3 loop reads CASSGGTGPAEAFF. For the CDR3, the DNA is TGTGCCAGCAGTGGCGGGACAGGGCCCGCTGAAGCTTTCTTT.

A few counts support this clonotype. J is TRBJ1-5 and V is TRBV20-1; tentatively, D is TRBD1 (5 bases). Trimming stripped 0 bases from V and 6 bases from J, with 9 bases between. The CDR3 consists of 13 residues. Germline V gene lookup returns CDR1 DFQATT and CDR2 SNEGSKA (reference sequence). In DNA, the CDR3 is TGCAGTGCTAGAGAGGAGGGGCGTCAGCCCCAGCATTTT. It translates to CSAREEGRQPQHF.